The TCR beta chain described here comes from a study of monozygotic twins with inflammatory bowel disease. TCRdb reprocessed the 5' RACE reads and reports one entry per CDR3 protein, with no DNA. Found here are over 350,000 distinct CDR3 sequences; the top ten clones hold 2.5% to 3%. The sample taken for sequencing was blood. The origin of this receptor is a human donor with ulcerative colitis or Crohn's disease, or a healthy co-twin of an affected twin (not recorded which).

This CDR3 reads CASSQENGVGQGDTEAFF. V gene TRBV3-1 combines with J gene TRBJ1-1; TCRdb returns TRBD1, unconfirmable since there is no DNA. The CDR3 sequence is 18 residues long. Germline values: CDR1 LGHDT, CDR2 YNNKEL (reference sequence).